This entry features one TCR beta chain sequence. It lacks a known antigen. There are no base qualities to consult, and no much larger clone falls within one base. The collaborating institutions used their own protocols to collect whole blood in K2EDTA tubes. For TCRbeta analysis, collaborators shipped samples in one of three forms: frozen whole blood, isolated PBMCs, or DNA extracted from either of those sample types. The data derive from a study of blood T cell repertoires in COVID-19 (dated by TCRdb to the early 2020s). About the investigation overall: Collaborator samples came from the United States, Italy and Spain and covered acute and convalescent phases of COVID-19. The material from the prospective study consisted of cDNA or gDNA derived from T cells, B-cell-depleted T cells, or PBMCs. Nearly every sample came with metadata listing a de-identified subject ID, COVID-19 status, age in years and sex. Where available, HLA class I and class II types were taken from metadata supplied by the sample provider and were not determined by assay-based typing. The repertoires were released in a freely available public database meant as a resource for research on the immune response to SARS-CoV-2. Subjects who had been exposed to COVID-19, were actively infected with it, or had recovered from it provided the deeply sampled blood TCRbeta repertoires that made up the dataset. The samples were drawn from two sources: the first 160 participants of the ongoing ImmuneRACE study, and over 950 subjects contributed by 6 global collaborators. The research as a whole found: How much clinical and demographic metadata was included differed by source and by participant, and the metadata was provided uncurated.

For CDR1 and CDR2, the germline V gene lists SGHRS and YFSETQ. Including the terminal cysteine and phenylalanine, the CDR3 comprises 12 residues. This entry keeps only the CDR3 DNA: 36 bases, framed from base 1. V is shortened by 2 bases, J by 4 bases, and the region joining them spans 7 bases. The immunoSEQ Assay, a bias-controlled multiplex PCR, was used to amplify TCRbeta CDR3 regions from genomic DNA. The paper's processing steps were these. The number of nucleated cells in each sample was estimated by amplification of reference gene primers within the assay. Sequence reads were collapsed and filtered to measure the absolute abundance of every unique TCRbeta CDR3 rearrangement. Productive Simpson clonality was computed per sample as the square root of Simpson's diversity index over productive rearrangements. Sourced from immuneACCESS, this table was stored by TCRdb with only in-frame sequences that have V and J called. A share of the clones is absent; for the studies checked, an unresolved V gene accounts for under half, and the remainder has no known explanation. That table furnishes V, J and clone size, whereas the DNA furnished D and trimming. Across this sample there are approximately 210,000 clones, with roughly four fifths seen only once. The ten largest clones capture 12% of the sample.

The chain couples TRBV5-1 to TRBJ2-7; no confident D gene assignment can be made. Sequencing was done on a sample of peripheral blood. This clonotype was sampled from a woman aged 35 to 49 with acute or convalescent COVID-19. The CDR3 protein: CASSFTGYEQYF. Read as DNA, the sequence is TGCGCCAGCAGCTTCACCGGTTACGAGCAGTACTTC. The CDR3 plus the reference TRBV5-1 and TRBJ2-7 genes for the other parts give the full variable domain: KAGVTQTPRYLIKTRGQQVTLSCSPISGHRSVSWYQQTPGQGLQFLFEYFSETQRNKGNFPGRFSGRQFSNSRSEMNVSTLELGDSALYLCASSFTGYEQYFGPGTRLTVT.